This is a list of T cell receptor beta chains from one sample in a study of T cell changes during pregnancy in multiple sclerosis. Assay used: immunoSEQ multiplex PCR; TCRdb lists only in-frame clones, some missing. Of about 100,000 clones listed, 80% to 95% are singletons. This material consisted of peripheral blood, taken after pregnancy. The origin of the receptors is a female donor with multiple sclerosis, enrolled in a pregnancy study. CDR3s include the opening cysteine and the closing phenylalanine or tryptophan. The D gene is left open where the match is weak. The size field is filled for only some rows; it gives once, few, many or a size class.

abundance | d_gene | j_gene | v_gene | CDR3aa | CDR3nt
NA | NA | TRBJ1-1 | TRBV16 | CASSQYGRFEAFF | TGTGCCAGCAGCCAATATGGCAGATTTGAAGCTTTCTTT
NA | NA | TRBJ1-6 | TRBV5-6 | CASSFGLASPLHF | TGTGCCAGCAGCTTTGGTCTAGCTTCACCCCTCCACTTT
NA | NA | TRBJ2-6 | TRBV5-4 | CASSLARQGANVLTF | TGTGCCAGCAGCTTGGCCCGACAGGGGGCCAACGTCCTGACTTTC
NA | NA | TRBJ2-2 | TRBV6-1 | CASSIARNTGELFF | TGTGCCAGCAGTATAGCGCGAAACACCGGGGAGCTGTTTTTT
NA | NA | TRBJ2-1 | TRBV7-8 | CASSHVSDNEQFF | TGTGCCAGCAGCCACGTGAGCGACAATGAGCAGTTCTTC
NA | TRBD2 | TRBJ2-3 | TRBV27 | CASSLSIGRAADTQYF | TGTGCCAGCAGTTTATCGATCGGGAGGGCCGCAGATACGCAGTATTTT
once | NA | TRBJ2-3 | TRBV5-1 | CASNRDFGDTQYF | TGCGCCAGCAACAGGGATTTTGGAGATACGCAGTATTTT
few | NA | TRBJ1-2 | TRBV16 | CASSQFPDGYTF | TGTGCCAGCAGCCAATTTCCCGATGGCTACACCTTC
NA | TRBD1 | TRBJ2-6 | TRBV28 | CASSLAGTDFPGANVLTF | TGTGCCAGCAGTCTGGCCGGGACAGACTTCCCTGGAGCCAACGTCCTGACTTTC
NA | NA | TRBJ2-1 | TRBV9 | CASSGSFSNNEQFF | TGTGCCAGCAGCGGTAGCTTTTCAAACAATGAGCAGTTCTTC
NA | NA | TRBJ2-6 | TRBV4-2 | CASTTSGANVLTF | TGTGCCAGCACCACAAGTGGGGCCAACGTCCTGACTTTC
NA | TRBD2 | TRBJ2-3 | TRBV4-1 | CASSLIEAGAVDTQYF | TGCGCCAGCAGCCTAATAGAAGCGGGAGCCGTAGATACGCAGTATTTT
NA | TRBD1 | TRBJ2-1 | TRBV11-3 | CASSPRTGLDEQFF | TGTGCCAGCAGCCCGCGGACAGGGTTGGATGAGCAGTTCTTC
NA | TRBD2 | TRBJ2-1 | TRBV7-9 | CASRNQRLAGVFNEQFF | TGTGCCAGCAGAAATCAGCGGCTAGCGGGAGTATTTAATGAGCAGTTCTTC
NA | TRBD1 | TRBJ1-4 | TRBV18 | CASSPLFRQGTYPNEKLFF | TGTGCCAGCTCACCACTATTCCGACAGGGGACCTATCCTAATGAAAAACTGTTTTTT
NA | TRBD2 | TRBJ2-1 | TRBV4-1 | CASSSPSGSPYNEQFF | TGCGCCAGCAGCTCCCCTAGCGGGAGCCCTTACAATGAGCAGTTCTTC
once | NA | TRBJ1-6 | TRBV9 | CASSVVGAWGSPLHF | TGTGCCAGCAGCGTAGTGGGGGCATGGGGTTCACCCCTCCACTTT
NA | NA | TRBJ1-2 | TRBV19 | CASSNTLTGDYGYTF | TGTGCCAGTAGTAACACTCTGACGGGTGACTATGGCTACACCTTC
once | NA | TRBJ2-1 | TRBV30 | CAWRAGFSYNEQFF | TGTGCCTGGAGAGCAGGCTTCTCCTACAATGAGCAGTTCTTC
NA | TRBD1 | TRBJ1-2 | TRBV6-5 | CASSWSDRGWSGYTF | TGTGCCAGCAGTTGGTCCGACAGGGGATGGAGTGGCTACACCTTC
few | NA | TRBJ1-2 | TRBV29-1 | CSVDPVGRSYGYTF | TGCAGCGTTGACCCTGTTGGCCGGAGCTATGGCTACACCTTC
few | NA | TRBJ1-1 | TRBV7-9 | CASSLPPRPWEAFF | TGTGCCAGCAGCTTACCCCCCAGGCCTTGGGAGGCTTTCTTT
once | TRBD1 | TRBJ1-2 | TRBV15 | CATSPPGQGFYGYTF | TGTGCCACCAGCCCCCCGGGACAGGGGTTCTATGGCTACACCTTC
NA | TRBD1 | TRBJ1-2 | TRBV6-1 | CASSEGTGRGRGYTF | TGTGCCAGCAGTGAGGGGACAGGGAGAGGAAGGGGCTACACCTTC
NA | NA | TRBJ1-1 | TRBV27 | CASSLSLGSRWGAFF | TGTGCCAGCAGTTTATCCCTCGGGAGCCGCTGGGGAGCTTTCTTT
NA | NA | TRBJ2-5 | TRBV6-5 | CASSYGGLSGETQYF | TGTGCCAGCAGTTACGGGGGACTCTCGGGAGAGACCCAGTACTTC
NA | TRBD2 | TRBJ2-5 | TRBV5-1 | CASSFGSGGPQETQYF | TGCGCCAGCAGCTTCGGGTCGGGAGGACCCCAAGAGACCCAGTACTTC
NA | TRBD2 | TRBJ2-5 | TRBV14 | CASSQSLAGNQETQYF | TGTGCCAGCAGCCAATCTTTAGCGGGGAACCAAGAGACCCAGTACTTC
NA | NA | TRBJ1-2 | TRBV19 | CASSIDGRETNYGYTF | TGTGCCAGTAGTATAGATGGGAGGGAGACTAACTATGGCTACACCTTC
NA | NA | TRBJ2-7 | TRBV29-1 | CSAQDSAYEQYF | TGCAGCGCACAGGACAGCGCGTACGAGCAGTACTTC
NA | TRBD2 | TRBJ2-3 | TRBV5-1 | CASSLLASSTDTQYF | TGCGCCAGCAGCTTACTAGCGTCTAGCACAGATACGCAGTATTTT
NA | TRBD1 | TRBJ2-3 | TRBV6-1 | CASSESTGATDTQYF | TGTGCCAGCAGTGAATCGACAGGGGCCACAGATACGCAGTATTTT
NA | TRBD1 | TRBJ1-5 | TRBV7-8 | CASSPGQGGGQPQHF | TGTGCCAGCAGCCCGGGACAGGGAGGGGGTCAGCCCCAGCATTTT
once | TRBD1 | TRBJ2-3 | TRBV19 | CASSTPTGGFTDTQYF | TGTGCCAGTAGTACCCCGACAGGGGGTTTTACAGATACGCAGTATTTT
NA | NA | TRBJ2-3 | TRBV30 | CAWSLSNPNDTQYF | TGTGCCTGGAGTCTATCCAATCCGAATGATACGCAGTATTTT
NA | NA | TRBJ2-7 | TRBV28 | CASNSPSEQYF | TGTGCCAGCAATTCCCCTTCGGAGCAGTACTTC
NA | NA | TRBJ1-1 | TRBV6-5 | CASSYRGGVTEAFF | TGTGCCAGCAGTTACCGAGGAGGGGTCACTGAAGCTTTCTTT
NA | NA | TRBJ2-7 | TRBV11-3 | CASSPRDFLPYEQYF | TGTGCCAGCAGCCCGAGAGACTTTCTCCCCTACGAGCAGTACTTC
NA | NA | TRBJ1-2 | TRBV2 | CASSEGRLTGYTF | TGTGCCAGCAGTGAAGGGAGACTGACGGGCTACACCTTC
NA | NA | TRBJ1-1 | TRBV4-3 | CASSQVTRDTEAFF | TGCGCCAGCAGCCAAGTTACCCGCGACACTGAAGCTTTCTTT
NA | NA | TRBJ2-3 | TRBV14 | CASSQIVTDTQYF | TGTGCCAGCAGCCAGATAGTTACAGATACGCAGTATTTT
few | NA | TRBJ1-2 | TRBV27 | CASRIQGAGGYTF | TGTGCCAGCAGGATACAGGGAGCGGGGGGCTACACCTTC
few | NA | TRBJ1-1 | TRBV28 | CASTTQGRADPEAFF | TGTGCCAGCACAACACAGGGTCGGGCAGATCCTGAAGCTTTCTTT
NA | TRBD2 | TRBJ2-7 | TRBV18 | CASSPGLAGVPYEQYF | TGTGCCAGCTCACCGGGGCTAGCGGGAGTACCCTACGAGCAGTACTTC
NA | TRBD2 | TRBJ2-7 | TRBV11-3 | CASSSASGGLFYEQYF | TGTGCCAGCAGCTCCGCTAGCGGGGGCCTCTTCTACGAGCAGTACTTC
NA | TRBD2 | TRBJ2-7 | TRBV27 | CASRIAGFSYEQYF | TGTGCCAGCAGAATAGCGGGCTTCTCCTACGAGCAGTACTTC
NA | NA | TRBJ1-2 | TRBV6-1 | CASSDSPLMGYTF | TGTGCCAGCAGTGATAGCCCCCTCATGGGCTACACCTTC
NA | NA | TRBJ2-4 | TRBV30 | CAWSVGGGNIQYF | TGTGCCTGGAGTGTAGGGGGGGGAAACATTCAGTACTTC